This entry features one T cell receptor (beta chain) sequence. There is no known antigen for this receptor. This sample is part of a study of T cells expressing NK-cell markers (dated by TCRdb to between 2020 and 2021). About the investigation overall: TCR beta-chain repertoires were profiled in sorted CD3+CD56+NKG2C+, CD3+CD56+NKG2C- and CD3+CD56-NKG2C+ T-cell subsets from about 8 donors. Seven of the eight sequenced donors were HCMV-seropositive and one was HCMV-seronegative. The study sequenced eight donors, all healthy volunteers chosen at random: three men and five women. Sequencing of the libraries produced 2 x 150 bp reads on Illumina HiSeq 2000/2500, MiSeq or NextSeq.

HCMV-specific IgG was detected in serum with a commercial ELISA kit to determine HCMV serostatus. Peripheral blood mononuclear cells were isolated from blood by Ficoll density gradient centrifugation. Summary of the overall study and its limitations: Whether the expanded NKG2C-expressing T cell clones were specific for HCMV antigens was left unclear. In roughly 6 donors, the dominant CD3+CD56+NKG2C+ clonotypes ranked among the top 10 CD8+ clonotypes, making up 1.0-7.0% of CD8+ T cells. Those dominant clonotypes were again the most abundant among CD3+CD56-NKG2C+ cells in several donors, at roughly 25-65%.

From cysteine to phenylalanine, the CDR3 is 16 amino acids long. DNA is not on record. Based on the germline V gene (reference sequence), the CDR1 and CDR2 sequences are SGHAT and FQDESV. The sequencing machine was an Illumina HiSeq 2000. TCR beta cDNA libraries were prepared using 5'RACE template switching, which introduced a universal primer site and unique molecular identifiers. cDNA synthesis was primed from the TCR beta constant segment and was followed by two successive PCR amplification steps. Per the authors' processing: Reads were demultiplexed and grouped by UMI with MIGEC, and clonotypes were assembled and quantified with MiTCR. Only TCR cDNA sequences supported by at least two reads were kept to exclude erroneous sequences. The tcR package was used for downstream repertoire analysis, and clonotypes were matched across fractions by CDR3 nucleotide sequence plus V segment. VDJmatch was used to annotate antigen specificity against VDJdb, with one amino acid substitution allowed in CDR3. Each entry corresponds to one CDR3 protein sequence from reads that TCRdb reprocessed, and DNA is not given. The V and J calls reflect TCRdb's pipeline rather than the authors' work. This sample's table contains about half a million distinct CDR3 sequences. The ten most abundant clones make up around 1.4% of the sample.

Sequencing was performed on blood T cells: a sorted CD56 or NKG2C T cell subset, CD4+ or CD8+ T cells, or bulk PBMC T cells (not recorded which). The chain links TRBV11-1 with TRBJ2-1; TCRdb designates TRBD2, a call that cannot be tested without DNA. This clonotype was sampled from a woman in her 50s in good health. Donor details come from another sample of the same person, matched by shared clones. The CDR3 corresponds to CASSSSGQIPGHEQFF.